The next 3 T cell receptor beta chains were all read from a single sample in a study of CD8 T cells in ankylosing spondylitis. Each CDR3 protein gets one entry after TCRdb re-called the 5' RACE reads with MiXCR. The table lists roughly 470,000 distinct CDR3 sequences, roughly 26% of them singletons, with 0.89% in the top ten. Study-level points and caveats: Seemingly distinctive of ankylosing spondylitis blood was a TCR beta motif formed by eight highly homologous variants.

Which antigens these TCRs recognize remains unknown. Sequencing was carried out using blood, either unsorted or a sorted T cell fraction (not recorded which). The source is a male donor with ankylosing spondylitis.

This clonotype occurred a few times. The chain joins TRBV3-1 to TRBJ2-1; no definite D call. Germline-derived CDR1 and CDR2 are LGHDT and YNNKEL (reference sequence). There are 16 residues in the CDR3. V lost 3 bases, J lost 0 bases, and 12 bases lay in between. CDR3 loop: CASSQLTGDSYNEQFF. Written as DNA, the CDR3 is TGTGCCAGCAGCCAGCTTACGGGTGACTCCTACAATGAGCAGTTCTTC.

This clonotype was recorded a few times. The chain employs TRBV29-1 and TRBJ1-2, with 7 nucleotides matching TRBD1. V was pared by 3 bases and J by 8 bases, with 3 bases of the junction left unmatched. CDR3 length: 11 amino acids. The germline V gene encodes CDR1 SQVTM and CDR2 ANQGSEA. The CDR3 spells CSVETGRGYTF. CDR3 sequence (DNA): TGCAGCGTTGAGACAGGGAGGGGCTACACCTTC.

In this sample, this clonotype turned up a few times. The chain combines TRBV7-2 with TRBJ2-3; 8 nucleotides agree with TRBD2. Unmatched junction bases numbered 5, after V lost 2 bases and J lost 1 base. This CDR3 region has 16 residues. The germline V gene encodes CDR1 SGHTA and CDR2 FQGNSA. The CDR3 here is CASSLLSGSGTDTQYF. CDR3 nucleotides: TGTGCCAGCAGCTTATTAAGCGGGAGTGGCACAGATACGCAGTATTTT.